This T cell receptor beta chain was observed in a study of T-cell reconstitution after alpha-beta-depleted transplantation in children. Unique molecular identifiers tagged the TCRbeta library. MiXCR, applied by TCRdb to the PCR reads, yields one record per CDR3 protein. The sample yields hundreds of thousands of distinct CDR3 sequences, 16% seen once. Material: PBMCs from the stem cell graft donor, obtained from the stem cell graft. The sequence came from a human donor who donated a stem cell graft to a child with acute myeloid leukemia.

The CDR3 DNA sequence: TGCGCCAGCAGCCCCCTGACAGGGATGCTAGACACTGAAGCTTTCTTT. It yields the protein CASSPLTGMLDTEAFF. The J gene is TRBJ1-1, the V gene TRBV5-1; 7 bases agree with TRBD1. The germline gives CDR1 SGHRS, CDR2 YFSETQ. CDR3 size: 16 residues. J lost 3 bases, V lost 4 bases, and 12 bases had no gene match.